This is a list of T cell receptor beta chains from one sample in a study of response to subunit inactivated influenza vaccine. Each CDR3 protein is one row after TCRdb ran MiXCR on the RT-PCR reads. The sample shows roughly 150,000 distinct CDR3 sequences, 11% of them seen only once. The source was non-naive T cells sorted from PBMCs, collected roughly 47 days after vaccination. All receptors derive from a man aged 45-60 years who received an inactivated influenza vaccine. CDR3s include the opening cysteine and the closing phenylalanine or tryptophan. Each record gives: clone size, J gene, D gene, V gene, CDR3 DNA, CDR3 protein. The D gene is left open where the match is weak. Only some rows state a clone size, as once, few, many or a class for expanded clones.

NA	TRBJ2-3	NA	TRBV7-7	TGTGCCAGCAGCTTAAGCGAGCGGAGCACAGATACGCAGTATTTT	CASSLSERSTDTQYF
many	TRBJ2-3	NA	TRBV20-1	TGCAGTGCTTCCTCCCGGGGCGGACGCACAGATACGCAGTATTTT	CSASSRGGRTDTQYF
few	TRBJ2-7	NA	TRBV10-2	TGCGCCAGCAGAGAACAGGGTTCCGAGCAGTACTTC	CASREQGSEQYF
many	TRBJ1-2	NA	TRBV15	TGTGCCACCAGCAGAGCCGGGACTCTCTATGGCTACACCTTC	CATSRAGTLYGYTF
few	TRBJ1-2	NA	TRBV6-2/TRBV6-3	TGTGCCAGCAGCAAAGGACAGCGCTATGGCTACACCTTC	CASSKGQRYGYTF
NA	TRBJ2-1	NA	TRBV7-2	TGTGCCAGCAGCCCTACATCTAATCACAATGAGCAGTTCTTC	CASSPTSNHNEQFF
few	TRBJ2-3	NA	TRBV4-2	TGTGCCAGCAGCCAAACAGGGTCCGATACGCAGTATTTT	CASSQTGSDTQYF
few	TRBJ2-7	NA	TRBV29-1	TGCCCCCAAGTGGGCTCCTACGAGCAGTACTTC	CPQVGSYEQYF
many	TRBJ2-1	NA	TRBV6-4	TGTGCCAGCAGTGACGAGGAGTGGAATGAGCAGTTCTTC	CASSDEEWNEQFF
NA	TRBJ1-3	NA	TRBV18	TGTGCCAGCTCACCCTCGACAGGCCCGGGAAACACCATATATTTT	CASSPSTGPGNTIYF
few	TRBJ1-4	NA	TRBV3-1	TGTGCCAGCAGCTACCTAGACAGAGTGTTTTTT	CASSYLDRVFF
NA	TRBJ2-3	NA	TRBV5-6	TGTGCCAGCAGCTTGGAAATAGAAGATACGCAGTATTTT	CASSLEIEDTQYF
many	TRBJ1-4	NA	TRBV15	TGTGCCACCAGCAGAGCAGTTGGCGGGCGAGAAAAACTGTTTTTT	CATSRAVGGREKLFF
NA	TRBJ1-2	NA	TRBV7-2	TGTGCCAGCAGCTTAGTTGGGACCAGGGGCGGCTACACCTTC	CASSLVGTRGGYTF
few	TRBJ1-1	TRBD1	TRBV18	TGTGCCAGCTCACCGGGACAGATGAACACTGAAGCTTTCTTT	CASSPGQMNTEAFF